Shown below are 28 T cell receptor beta chains from a single sample sequenced in a study of blood T cells in healthy people across ages. Alongside a J-beta primer mix, a sample-barcoded 5' primer served in a second PCR lasting about 6 to 12 cycles. TCRdb reanalysed the 5' RACE reads using MiXCR and keeps one entry per CDR3 protein. The repertoire holds about 640,000 distinct CDR3 sequences, with over 40% as singletons. The source material was blood. These receptors were obtained from a man of 80 years or more in good health.

This clonotype was counted only a few times. The chain combines TRBV20-1 with TRBJ2-1, with D possibly TRBD1 on 6 matching bases. Germline V gives CDR1 DFQATT, CDR2 SNEGSKA (reference sequence). This CDR3 has 11 residues. The V gene lost 6 bases and the J gene lost 12 bases, with 15 bases spanning the gap. The CDR3 reads CSAPTGEVQFF. CDR3 DNA sequence: TGCAGTGCCCCGACAGGAGAGGTGCAGTTCTTC.

This clonotype has only a few counts. The V call is TRBV7-2, the J call TRBJ1-3; D is perhaps TRBD1 (5 bases). V lost 3 bases, J lost 1 base, and 7 bases lay in between. The CDR3 runs 14 residues. Germline V gene lookup returns CDR1 SGHTA and CDR2 FQGNSA. CDR3 DNA sequence: TGTGCCAGCAGCTTGACAGTATCTGGAAACACCATATATTTT. It codes for CASSLTVSGNTIYF.

This clonotype was seen a handful of times. This chain links TRBV20-1 with TRBJ2-1; 11 bases agree with TRBD2. Germline CDR1 reads DFQATT; CDR2 reads SNEGSKA (reference sequence). This CDR3 contains 14 residues. The CDR3 loop is CMPGASGGINEQFF. The CDR3 bases are TGCATGCCTGGGGCTAGCGGGGGGATTAATGAGCAGTTCTTC.

V is TRBV20-1 and J is TRBJ1-2; 8 bases map to TRBD1. CDR1 and CDR2 from the germline V gene are DFQATT and SNEGSKA (reference sequence). Trimming took 1 base from V and 7 from J; bases not matched to a gene: 8. This CDR3 comprises 14 residues. In DNA, the CDR3 is TGCAGTGCTAGAGGCGGACAGGGAGGGGCTGGCTACACCTTC. It specifies CSARGGQGGAGYTF.

This chain connects TRBV6-2 or TRBV6-3 to TRBJ2-3; possibly TRBD2 for D (6 bases). This CDR3 spans 18 amino acids. Germline CDR1 is MNHEY and CDR2 is SVGEGT. Between the trimmed V and J ends, which lost 0 bases and 2 bases, there was a span of 18 bases. CDR3 sequence: CASSYSSTGGGATDTQYF. CDR3 nucleotide sequence: TGTGCCAGCAGTTACTCGAGTACTGGCGGAGGGGCCACAGATACGCAGTATTTT.

Ten or more counts support this clonotype. The rearrangement links TRBV20-1 to TRBJ2-7, with D possibly being TRBD1 (7 bases). The CDR3 is made up of 15 amino acids. Germline V gives CDR1 DFQATT, CDR2 SNEGSKA (reference sequence). V dropped 0 bases and J dropped 3 bases, with 15 bases sitting between them. The CDR3 nucleotides read TGCAGTGCTAGAGATTGGGCAGGGGGGAACTACGAGCAGTACTTC. It yields the protein CSARDWAGGNYEQYF.

A few counts support this clonotype. The rearrangement links TRBV11-1 to TRBJ2-7; 11 nucleotides match TRBD1. The ends lost 2 bases at V and 3 bases at J; junction bases unmatched: 6. Germline-derived CDR1 and CDR2 are SGHAT and FQDESV (reference sequence). This CDR3 has 16 amino acids. The CDR3 reads CASSLNPGQGVYEQYF. The CDR3 nucleotides read TGTGCCAGCAGCTTAAACCCGGGACAGGGGGTCTACGAGCAGTACTTC.

The chain combines TRBV7-2 with TRBJ2-1; tentative D call: TRBD1 (6 bases). With 1 base removed from V and 10 bases from J, the gap between germline ends came to 14 bases. The CDR3 totals 14 residues. The germline CDR1 and CDR2 sequences are SGHTA and FQGNSA. The DNA for the CDR3 is TGTGCCAGCAGCTTAGTACAGGGAAACACCGAGCAGTTCTTC. Protein product: CASSLVQGNTEQFF.

The gene calls are TRBV27 and TRBJ2-7; D gene ambiguous. V was cut by 6 bases and J by 0 bases, with 12 bases left in between. The CDR3 covers 14 residues. Germline V gene data show CDR1 as MNHEY and CDR2 as SMNVEV (reference sequence). The CDR3 region has the DNA TGTGCCAGCAGGTATGCAACAAGCTCCTACGAGCAGTACTTC. Translation gives CASRYATSSYEQYF.

This clonotype was observed many times. A junction end diverges from the germline sequence, so it may reflect a read error. This chain connects TRBV10-1 to TRBJ2-1; 8 bases map to TRBD1. Germline V CDR1 and CDR2: WNHNN, SYGVQD (reference sequence). The CDR3 is 15 amino acids. This CDR3 reads CASSEGQGPYNEQFF. The CDR3 coding sequence is TGTGCCAGCAGTGAAGGACAGGGACCCTACAATGAGCAGTTCTTC.

The chain is built from TRBV7-3 and TRBJ2-1; 9 bases line up with TRBD2. This CDR3 region has 17 residues. V gave up 5 bases and J gave up 6 bases; unmatched junction bases: 14. The V gene's germline CDR1 is SGHTA and CDR2 FQGTGA. Written as DNA, the CDR3 is TGTGCCAGCAGCCTAAATTCCGGGACTAGCCTCACCAATGAGCAGTTCTTC. It encodes CASSLNSGTSLTNEQFF. Combining the CDR3 with reference TRBV7-3 and TRBJ2-1 gives the whole variable domain GAGVSQTPSNKVTEKGKYVELRCDPISGHTALYWYRQSLGQGPEFLIYFQGTGAADDSGLPNDRFFAVRPEGSVSTLKIQRTERGDSAVYLCASSLNSGTSLTNEQFFGPGTRLTVL.

The genes are TRBV12-3 or TRBV12-4 and TRBJ2-3; 8 positions agree with TRBD1. CDR3 length equals 15 residues. Losses at the gene ends were 3 bases for V and 1 base for J; bases not matched to a gene: 3. CDR3 sequence reads: CASSFLGQGTDTQYF. CDR3 nucleotide sequence: TGTGCCAGCAGTTTCCTGGGACAGGGCACAGATACGCAGTATTTT.

The V gene is TRBV11-3, the J gene TRBJ2-2; D possibly corresponds to TRBD2 (5 bases). The CDR3 spans 15 residues. Trimming took 5 bases from V and 7 from J, leaving 17 bases between them. Germline CDR1 and CDR2: SGHNT and YENEEA. The CDR3, as DNA: TGTGCCAGCAGCCGTACTAGTCCGGGTGACGGGGAGCTGTTTTTT. Translation gives CASSRTSPGDGELFF.

The gene calls are TRBV28 and TRBJ2-7; weak D call: TRBD1 (5 bases). CDR1 MDHEN and CDR2 SYDVKM come from the germline V gene. The CDR3 has 12 amino acids. V lost 5 bases to trimming and J lost 7 bases, with 12 bases between them. The CDR3 DNA sequence: TGTGCCAGCAGTCTCCATGGGGCTGAGCAGTACTTC. Translation: CASSLHGAEQYF.

The chain employs TRBV9 and TRBJ2-3; maybe TRBD2 (6 bases). Per germline, CDR1 SGDLS and CDR2 YYNGEE. Trimming shortened V by 0 bases and J by 5 bases, and 13 bases separated the two germline ends. The CDR3 loop spans 15 amino acids. The CDR3 here is CASSVAAGIRDTQYF. The CDR3 DNA reads as TGTGCCAGCAGCGTAGCTGCGGGGATAAGAGATACGCAGTATTTT.

This clonotype was seen ten or more times. The rearrangement joins TRBV20-1 to TRBJ2-3; D possibly matches TRBD1 or TRBD2 (5 bases each). CDR3 size: 12 residues. Germline V gene sequence: CDR1 DFQATT, CDR2 SNEGSKA (reference sequence). The V end lost 7 bases, the J end lost 5 bases, and 13 bases lay between the germline ends. The CDR3 bases are TGCAGTGGGGACGCCCGCGGAGATACGCAGTATTTT. Its protein is CSGDARGDTQYF.

The rearrangement joins TRBV7-2 to TRBJ2-3; D is perhaps TRBD1 or TRBD2 (5 bases each). Germline V lookup: CDR1 SGHTA, CDR2 FQGNSA. The CDR3 consists of 13 residues. Trimming stripped 5 bases from V and 7 bases from J, with 13 bases between. The CDR3 loop is CASSQGRSNTQYF. The CDR3 DNA follows: TGTGCCAGCAGCCAGGGACGTTCAAATACGCAGTATTTT.

Comments on this clonotype: A junction end diverges from the germline sequence, so it may reflect a read error. The chain is built from TRBV6-6 and TRBJ1-5; TRBD1 might be the D (6 bases). Germline V CDR1 and CDR2: MNHNY, SVGAGI (reference sequence). The CDR3 contains 15 residues. This CDR3 reads CASRGQSQGNRPQHF. CDR3 DNA sequence: TGTGCCAGCAGAGGACAGTCTCAGGGCAATCGGCCCCAGCATTTT.

Worth noting for this clonotype: Being one base from a much bigger clone, this may be a read error. The V call is TRBV4-3, the J call TRBJ2-5; 10 positions match TRBD2. The germline CDR1 and CDR2 sequences are LGHNA and YSLEER. The CDR3 contains 16 residues. The CDR3 loop reads CASSRSLAGGQEAQYF. The DNA of the CDR3 is TGCGCCAGCAGCCGTAGTTTAGCGGGGGGACAAGAGGCCCAGTACTTC.

This clonotype has a count of ten or more. The chain recombines TRBV7-2 with TRBJ2-7, with a tentative D call TRBD2 (5 bases). Germline CDR1 is SGHTA and CDR2 is FQGNSA. Trimming cost V 4 bases and J 0 bases, with 13 bases left between them. This CDR3 has 15 amino acids. The CDR3 reads CASSSALGRSYEQYF. DNA for the CDR3: TGTGCCAGCAGCTCTGCACTAGGTCGCTCCTACGAGCAGTACTTC.

The chain joins TRBV20-1 to TRBJ1-5, with 9 positions matching TRBD1. CDR1 DFQATT and CDR2 SNEGSKA come from the germline V gene (reference sequence). The junction had 7 bases not matched to a gene; V was cut back by 6 bases and J by 4 bases. The CDR3 is 14 amino acids. CDR3 sequence: CSALFGTGNQPQHF. CDR3 DNA sequence: TGCAGTGCCCTGTTCGGGACAGGGAATCAGCCCCAGCATTTT.

This clonotype was observed a few times. CDR3 sequence reads: CASSLPQGNTEAFF. DNA for the CDR3: TGTGCCAGCAGCCTACCCCAGGGAAACACTGAAGCTTTCTTT. The rearrangement uses TRBV11-2 and TRBJ1-1, with a possible D match to TRBD1 (5 bases). There are 14 residues in the CDR3. Trimming took off 5 bases at V and 2 bases at J, with 12 bases between the two ends. Germline values: CDR1 SGHAT, CDR2 FQNNGV.

This clonotype was found many times. The chain is built from TRBV7-9 and TRBJ2-7, with a weak D call TRBD2 (6 bases). V dropped 7 bases and J dropped 2 bases, with 18 bases sitting between them. This CDR3 comprises 15 residues. Germline CDR1 and CDR2: SEHNR and FQNEAQ (reference sequence). The CDR3 DNA reads TGTGCCAGCACCGCCCGGGAGAATGGGGCCTACGAGCAGTACTTC. Residues: CASTARENGAYEQYF.

This clonotype has just a few counts. The gene calls are TRBV6-2 or TRBV6-3 and TRBJ2-7, with TRBD2 matching over 8 bases. This CDR3 is built from 18 residues. CDR1 is MNHEY, CDR2 SVGEGT, per germline. J lost 7 bases, V lost 2 bases, and 19 bases had no gene match. The CDR3 sequence is CASSYRGGNAGWENEQYF. For the CDR3, the DNA is TGTGCCAGCAGTTACCGGGGGGGAAACGCGGGATGGGAGAATGAGCAGTACTTC.

The table lists this clonotype with a few counts. This chain uses TRBV20-1 with TRBJ2-5; 8 bases are shared with TRBD2. V lost 1 base, J lost 2 bases, and 6 bases stayed unmatched. The CDR3 extends over 15 amino acids. Germline CDR1 DFQATT, CDR2 SNEGSKA (reference sequence). The CDR3 DNA follows: TGCAGTGCTAGAGGGCTAGCGGGCAAACAAGAGACCCAGTACTTC. Protein: CSARGLAGKQETQYF.

This clonotype turned up a few times. V gene TRBV9 combines with J gene TRBJ2-3, with D unclear. Germline-derived CDR1 and CDR2 are SGDLS and YYNGEE. V lost 0 bases and J 3 bases, leaving 14 bases between the germline ends. CDR3 length: 16 residues. The CDR3: CASSVDGVTLTDTQYF. The CDR3 nucleotides are TGTGCCAGCAGCGTAGATGGGGTGACCTTAACAGATACGCAGTATTTT.

Only a few counts were recorded for this clonotype. The chain combines TRBV11-2 with TRBJ2-5; D perhaps matches TRBD1 (5 bases). CDR1 and CDR2 (germline): SGHAT, FQNNGV. The V and J ends lost 5 bases and 0 bases respectively, with 22 bases between them. This CDR3 is 18 amino acids long. In DNA form, the CDR3 reads TGTGCCAGCAGCCAACTCCCAAGGGGTTTGGGGAACCAAGAGACCCAGTACTTC. This gives the protein CASSQLPRGLGNQETQYF. The full variable domain, in which reference TRBV11-2 and TRBJ2-5 provide the parts outside the CDR3, is EAGVAQSPRYKIIEKRQSVAFWCNPISGHATLYWYQQILGQGPKLLIQFQNNGVVDDSQLPKDRFSAERLKGVDSTLKIQPAKLEDSAVYLCASSQLPRGLGNQETQYFGPGTRLLVL.

This chain links TRBV27 with TRBJ1-1, with a possible D match to TRBD1 (6 bases). The V end was cut by 5 bases, the J end by 11 bases, with 21 bases between. CDR1 is MNHEY, CDR2 SMNVEV, per germline (reference sequence). The CDR3 contains 14 residues. The CDR3 here is CASSASRQASRAFF. The CDR3 DNA sequence: TGTGCCAGCAGTGCCTCTCGACAGGCCTCACGTGCTTTCTTT.